What follows are 30 T cell receptor beta chains derived from one specimen sequenced in a study of blood T cells in healthy people across ages. Next came a second PCR, run for about 6 to 12 cycles, which used a sample-barcoded 5' primer along with a J-beta primer mix. TCRdb called the 5' RACE reads again in MiXCR, with one record for every CDR3 protein. The repertoire includes around 800,000 distinct CDR3 sequences, roughly 25% of them detected once, and around 3% sits in the top ten. These data also formed part of another study, on T cells of mothers and their children.

The sequenced sample was blood. Source of these receptors: a boy between 5 and 17 years old in good health.

The chain uses TRBV27 and TRBJ2-7, with a tentative D call TRBD2 (5 bases). Per germline, CDR1 MNHEY and CDR2 SMNVEV (reference sequence). This CDR3 contains 13 residues. The V and J ends lost 8 bases and 3 bases respectively, with 14 bases between them. The CDR3 DNA is TGTGCCAGCGCTAGCCAGGCCCACTACGAGCAGTACTTC. This sequence encodes CASASQAHYEQYF.

Only a few counts were recorded for this clonotype. CDR3 DNA sequence: TGTGCCAGCAGCTTCAGGGACAGGGTGGATACGCAGTATTTT. Translating gives CASSFRDRVDTQYF. The chain links TRBV11-2 to TRBJ2-3; the match to TRBD1 covers 9 bases. Germline CDR1 reads SGHAT; CDR2 reads FQNNGV. The CDR3 has 14 amino acids. Germline trimming cut 3 bases from V and 6 bases from J; bases unmatched to any gene: 4.

V usage is TRBV7-6 and J usage is TRBJ2-6, with D perhaps TRBD1 (6 bases). CDR3 length: 16 residues. CDR1 is SGHVS and CDR2 is FNYEAQ in the germline V gene. V was shortened by 5 bases and J by 4 bases, with 15 bases between the two germline ends. CDR3 DNA: TGTGCCAGCAGCCCAGCAGGGGACAAGGGGGCCAACGTCCTGACTTTC. Its translation: CASSPAGDKGANVLTF.

The V call is TRBV2, the J call TRBJ2-1; D unclear. The CDR3 runs 14 residues. V was cut by 5 bases and J by 1 base, with 9 bases left in between. Germline V CDR1 and CDR2: SNHLY, FYNNEI. CDR3 sequence: CASSPVSSYNEQFF. The DNA for the CDR3 is TGTGCCAGCAGTCCCGTGTCATCCTACAATGAGCAGTTCTTC.

Here the CDR3 reads CASSLPPGQGSQPQHF. The CDR3 DNA reads TGTGCCAGCAGTTTACCCCCTGGACAGGGTAGCCAGCCCCAGCATTTT. The chain has TRBV28 and TRBJ1-5, with 8 bases aligning to TRBD1. The CDR3 runs 16 residues. V shed 2 bases and J 7 bases; nucleotides not matched to a gene: 10. Germline-derived CDR1 and CDR2 are MDHEN and SYDVKM.

The chain carries TRBV12-3 or TRBV12-4 and TRBJ1-1; 10 nucleotides agree with TRBD1. The CDR3 has 14 amino acids. V lost 2 bases to trimming and J lost 7 bases; unmatched junction nucleotides: 4. CDR3 DNA: TGTGCCAGCAGTTTAAGAGGGACAGGGGTTGAAGCTTTCTTT. It specifies CASSLRGTGVEAFF.

The chain joins TRBV18 to TRBJ2-1; 7 bases agree with TRBD2. This CDR3 has 17 amino acids. CDR1 KGHSH and CDR2 LQKENI come from the germline V gene. J was trimmed by 8 bases and V by 2 bases; bases with no gene match: 15. The CDR3 nucleotides read TGTGCCAGCTCACCATATTATAGCGGGCCTTTAGGGGATGAGCAGTTCTTC. As protein: CASSPYYSGPLGDEQFF. Based on the CDR3 plus reference TRBV18 and TRBJ2-1, the full variable domain is NAGVMQNPRHLVRRRGQEARLRCSPMKGHSHVYWYRQLPEEGLKFMVYLQKENIIDESGMPKERFSAEFPKEGPSILRIQQVVRGDSAAYFCASSPYYSGPLGDEQFFGPGTRLTVL.

J is TRBJ2-2 and V is TRBV10-3, with a weak D call TRBD2 (5 bases). The germline CDR1 and CDR2 sequences are ENHRY and SYGVKD. The V gene lost 0 bases and the J gene lost 4 bases, with 12 bases spanning the gap. The CDR3 is 16 amino acids. DNA of the CDR3: TGTGCCATCAGTGAGTCGAATCTGCGGGCCACCGGGGAGCTGTTTTTT. It specifies CAISESNLRATGELFF.

J is TRBJ1-1 and V is TRBV11-2; no definite D call. Looked up from germline, CDR1 is SGHAT and CDR2 is FQNNGV. The CDR3 is 13 amino acids. V lost 4 bases, J lost 1 base, and 7 bases lay in between. CDR3 residues: CASSSTQNTEAFF. The CDR3 DNA sequence: TGTGCCAGCAGCTCTACACAGAACACTGAAGCTTTCTTT.

The chain carries TRBV15 and TRBJ1-2; D gene unclear. V lost 1 base and J lost 4, with 7 bases in between. Germline CDR1 and CDR2: LNHNV and YYDKDF (reference sequence). The CDR3 spans 13 residues. This CDR3 reads CATSRVLSYGYTF. The CDR3 DNA is TGTGCCACCAGCAGAGTCCTGTCCTATGGCTACACCTTC.

This chain joins TRBV4-1 and TRBJ2-2; D uncertain. CDR1 and CDR2 (germline): MGHRA, YSYEKL. The CDR3 runs 15 residues. The ends were cut back, 1 base at V and 2 bases at J, with 8 bases in the middle. The CDR3 DNA follows: TGCGCCAGCAGCCAAGCCGGATCAAACACCGGGGAGCTGTTTTTT. Its translation is CASSQAGSNTGELFF.

The rearrangement links TRBV18 to TRBJ2-7, with D possibly matching TRBD1 (5 bases). CDR1 is KGHSH and CDR2 is LQKENI in the germline V gene. V shed 2 bases and J shed 3 bases, with 8 bases lying between them. CDR3 length equals 13 residues. As DNA, the CDR3 is TGTGCCAGCTCACCAGTTCAGGGCTACGAGCAGTACTTC. Translating it yields CASSPVQGYEQYF.

V and J are TRBV5-6 and TRBJ2-6; no firm D call. CDR1 and CDR2 (germline): SGHDT, YYEEEE. The CDR3 extends over 15 amino acids. The V end was cut by 1 base, the J end by 1 base, with 6 bases between. The CDR3 sequence: CASSLPWSGANVLTF. CDR3 DNA: TGTGCCAGCAGCTTGCCGTGGTCTGGGGCCAACGTCCTGACTTTC.

This clonotype was seen a few times. The chain combines TRBV6-2 or TRBV6-3 with TRBJ1-1; D uncertain. The CDR3 has 12 amino acids. The V and J ends lost 2 bases and 10 bases respectively, with 11 bases between them. Germline V gene data show CDR1 as MNHEY and CDR2 as SVGEGT. The CDR3 sequence is CASSYGAGGAFF. DNA for the CDR3: TGTGCCAGCAGTTACGGAGCGGGCGGAGCTTTCTTT.

This clonotype was observed a few times. The rearrangement uses TRBV30 and TRBJ2-2; tentatively, D is TRBD1 (6 bases). The CDR3 runs to 15 residues. The germline V gene encodes CDR1 GTSNPN and CDR2 SVGIG (reference sequence). V was trimmed by 2 bases and J by 6 bases, leaving 16 bases between them. The CDR3 protein is CAWSRPDRSPGELFF. In nucleotides, the CDR3 is TGTGCCTGGAGTCGCCCAGACAGGAGCCCCGGGGAGCTGTTTTTT.

The chain joins TRBV7-9 to TRBJ1-1, with unresolved D. CDR1 and CDR2 from the germline V gene are SEHNR and FQNEAQ (reference sequence). V lost 5 bases, J lost 1 base, and 14 bases lay in between. CDR3 size: 15 residues. The CDR3 is CASSPSWSANTEAFF. CDR3 bases: TGTGCCAGCAGCCCCTCGTGGAGTGCGAACACTGAAGCTTTCTTT.

The genes are TRBV20-1 and TRBJ2-1; TRBD2 is a possible D gene (6 bases). Germline V lookup: CDR1 DFQATT, CDR2 SNEGSKA (reference sequence). The CDR3 has 16 residues. The V end was cut by 0 bases, the J end by 7 bases, with 19 bases between. CDR3 sequence reads: CSAREVGGLGGNEQFF. The CDR3 DNA is TGCAGTGCTAGAGAGGTGGGAGGTTTGGGCGGAAATGAGCAGTTCTTC.

The V gene is TRBV5-1, the J gene TRBJ2-5; 9 positions match TRBD2. Unmatched junction bases numbered 6, after V lost 0 bases and J lost 6 bases. Germline V gene data show CDR1 as SGHRS and CDR2 as YFSETQ. This CDR3 spans 15 amino acids. This chain's CDR3 is CASSLGASGDKTQYF. The CDR3 region has the DNA TGCGCCAGCAGCTTGGGAGCTAGCGGGGACAAGACCCAGTACTTC.

This clonotype has more than one count but fewer than ten. This sequence joins TRBV10-3 and TRBJ2-5; perhaps TRBD1 as D (5 bases). This CDR3 contains 13 residues. The germline gives CDR1 ENHRY, CDR2 SYGVKD. Trimming removed 4 bases at V and 1 base at J, with 7 bases between. This CDR3 is CAISAQAQETQYF. DNA for the CDR3: TGTGCCATCAGTGCACAGGCCCAAGAGACCCAGTACTTC.

This clonotype was detected only a few times. V gene TRBV20-1 combines with J gene TRBJ2-1, with 12 bases aligning to TRBD2. Trimming took 3 bases from V and 7 from J; bases not matched to a gene: 13. The germline gives CDR1 DFQATT, CDR2 SNEGSKA (reference sequence). The CDR3 is 17 residues long. CDR3: CSASSASGGENRNEQFF. CDR3 nucleotides: TGCAGTGCTAGTTCGGCTAGCGGGGGGGAAAACCGGAATGAGCAGTTCTTC.

The chain has TRBV28 and TRBJ1-2; 7 nucleotides align to TRBD1. The CDR3 covers 13 residues. With 3 bases clipped from V and 4 bases from J, the junction kept 2 bases outside the gene matches. The V gene's germline CDR1 is MDHEN and CDR2 SYDVKM. The DNA of the CDR3 is TGTGCCAGCAGTTTTGGGGACAGCTATGGCTACACCTTC. It yields the protein CASSFGDSYGYTF.

This clonotype was seen a handful of times. The V gene is TRBV3-1, the J gene TRBJ1-6; unclear D gene. CDR1 is LGHDT and CDR2 is YNNKEL in the germline V gene (reference sequence). Trimming took 6 bases from V and 6 from J, leaving 12 bases between them. CDR3 length: 14 residues. The CDR3 nucleotides read TGTGCCAGCAGTACGTGGAAAGCTAATTCACCCCTCCACTTT. It yields the protein CASSTWKANSPLHF.

The chain recombines TRBV12-3 or TRBV12-4 with TRBJ2-3; D gene unclear. The CDR3 runs 15 residues. V was pared by 6 bases and J by 2 bases, with 15 bases between. CDR3 loop: CASSPRRTFTDTQYF. The CDR3 region has the DNA TGTGCCAGCAGCCCTAGGAGAACTTTCACAGATACGCAGTATTTT.

V usage is TRBV3-1 and J usage is TRBJ2-5; 9 bases are a match to TRBD2. The J call is doubtful: the DNA matches TRBJ2-7 better. Germline CDR1 reads LGHDT; CDR2 reads YNNKEL (reference sequence). The CDR3 is 14 residues long. The CDR3 coding sequence is TGTGCCAGCAGCCATAGCGGGGGAAACTACGAGCAGTACTTC. Protein sequence: CASSHSGGNYEQYF.

The chain links TRBV29-1 to TRBJ2-1; 10 positions agree with TRBD1. Germline V lookup: CDR1 SQVTM, CDR2 ANQGSEA. CDR3 length: 15 residues. V gave up 6 bases and J gave up 4 bases; unmatched junction bases: 9. Here the CDR3 reads CSVAKTGGEYNEQFF. CDR3 in DNA: TGCAGCGTCGCTAAGACAGGGGGCGAGTACAATGAGCAGTTCTTC.

This clonotype was seen more than once but under ten times. V is TRBV14 and J is TRBJ1-4; D gene unclear. Germline loops: CDR1 SGHDN, CDR2 FVKESK. The CDR3 contains 13 residues. V was cut by 4 bases and J by 5 bases, with 8 bases left in between. The chain's CDR3 is CASSRAMNEKLFF. For the CDR3, the DNA is TGTGCCAGCAGCCGGGCCATGAATGAAAAACTGTTTTTT.

The genes are TRBV3-1 and TRBJ1-3; TRBD1 agrees at 11 bases. The CDR3 extends over 15 amino acids. V gave up 6 bases and J gave up 3 bases; unmatched junction bases: 4. Per the germline V gene, CDR1 is LGHDT and CDR2 is YNNKEL (reference sequence). DNA for the CDR3: TGTGCCAGCAGATGGACAGGGGGCCGTGGAAACACCATATATTTT. Encoded protein: CASRWTGGRGNTIYF. The complete variable domain, with remaining parts taken from reference TRBV3-1 and TRBJ1-3, reads DTAVSQTPKYLVTQMGNDKSIKCEQNLGHDTMYWYKQDSKKFLKIMFSYNNKELIINETVPNRFSPKSPDKAHLNLHINSLELGDSAVYFCASRWTGGRGNTIYFGEGSWLTVV.

This clonotype was counted between two and nine times. The V and J genes are TRBV20-1 and TRBJ2-5; TRBD2 aligns across 7 bases. The J call may be in error: the DNA end matches TRBJ2-1 better. The CDR3 has 14 residues. CDR1 is DFQATT, CDR2 SNEGSKA, per germline (reference sequence). The CDR3 DNA follows: TGCAGTGCTAGAGCCTCTAGCGGAGACAATGAGCAGTTCTTC. The encoded protein is CSARASSGDNEQFF.

The J gene is TRBJ2-5, the V gene TRBV7-9; D call uncertain. Trimming cost V 4 bases and J 2 bases, with 11 bases left between them. Germline V gene lookup returns CDR1 SEHNR and CDR2 FQNEAQ (reference sequence). This CDR3 is 14 amino acids long. CDR3 coding DNA: TGTGCCAGCAGCTCCAACCTAGGTCAAGAGACCCAGTACTTC. It codes for CASSSNLGQETQYF.

The table lists this clonotype with a few counts. This chain links TRBV4-1 with TRBJ1-2; the D gene is possibly TRBD1 (5 bases). CDR3 length: 16 residues. The V end was cut by 0 bases, the J end by 2 bases, with 13 bases between. Germline CDR1 MGHRA, CDR2 YSYEKL. The CDR3 reads CASSQDYAEGNYGYTF. The CDR3 region has the DNA TGCGCCAGCAGCCAAGATTACGCAGAGGGGAACTATGGCTACACCTTC.